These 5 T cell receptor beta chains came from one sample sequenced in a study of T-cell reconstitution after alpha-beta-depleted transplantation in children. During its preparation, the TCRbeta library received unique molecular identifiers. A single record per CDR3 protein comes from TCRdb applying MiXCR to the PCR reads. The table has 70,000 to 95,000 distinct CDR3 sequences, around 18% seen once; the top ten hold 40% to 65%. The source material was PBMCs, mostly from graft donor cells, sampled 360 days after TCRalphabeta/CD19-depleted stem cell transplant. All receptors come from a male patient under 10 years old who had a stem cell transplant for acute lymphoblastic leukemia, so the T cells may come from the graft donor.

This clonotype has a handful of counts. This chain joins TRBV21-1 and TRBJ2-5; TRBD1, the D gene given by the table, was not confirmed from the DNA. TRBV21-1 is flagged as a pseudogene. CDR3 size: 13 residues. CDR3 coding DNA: TGTGCCAGCAGCCGTCCCGTGGGAGAGACCCAGTACTTC. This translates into CASSRPVGETQYF.

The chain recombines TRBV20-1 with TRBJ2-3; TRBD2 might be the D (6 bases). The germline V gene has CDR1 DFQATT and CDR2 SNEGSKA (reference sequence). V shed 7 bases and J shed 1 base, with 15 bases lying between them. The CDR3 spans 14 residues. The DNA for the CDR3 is TGCAGTGGCACAACCGGGGGTGGCACAGATACGCAGTATTTT. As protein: CSGTTGGGTDTQYF.

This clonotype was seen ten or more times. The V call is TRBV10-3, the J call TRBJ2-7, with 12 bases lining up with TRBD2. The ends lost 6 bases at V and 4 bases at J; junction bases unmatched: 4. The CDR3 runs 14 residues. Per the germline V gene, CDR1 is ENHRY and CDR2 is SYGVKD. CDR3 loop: CAISLAGGLYEQYF. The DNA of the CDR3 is TGTGCCATCAGCCTAGCGGGAGGGCTGTACGAGCAGTACTTC.

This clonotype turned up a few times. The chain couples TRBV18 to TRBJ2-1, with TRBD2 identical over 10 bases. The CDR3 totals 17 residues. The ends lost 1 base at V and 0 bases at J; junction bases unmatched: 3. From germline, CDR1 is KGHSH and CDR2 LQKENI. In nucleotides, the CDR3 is TGTGCCAGCTCACCACTGCCTAGCGGGAGCTCCTACAATGAGCAGTTCTTC. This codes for CASSPLPSGSSYNEQFF.

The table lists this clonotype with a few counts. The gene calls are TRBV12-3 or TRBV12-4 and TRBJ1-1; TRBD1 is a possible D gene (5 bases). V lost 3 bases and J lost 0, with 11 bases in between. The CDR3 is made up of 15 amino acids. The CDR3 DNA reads TGTGCCAGCAGTTTGGGGGGGGGAGTGAACACTGAAGCTTTCTTT. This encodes CASSLGGGVNTEAFF.